The rows below give T cell receptor beta chains drawn from one sample of a study of early T cells in non-severe SARS-CoV-2 infection. TCRdb processed the 5' RACE reads anew with MiXCR; each CDR3 protein has one entry. Of more than 50,000 distinct CDR3 sequences listed, roughly an eighth were seen once; the top ten hold around a tenth. Material: whole blood, obtained at baseline. All receptors derive from an adult who was a healthcare worker with PCR-confirmed SARS-CoV-2 infection or an uninfected control (not recorded which). Each CDR3 is given with its conserved first and last residue. Each record gives: CDR3 length, clone size, D gene, V gene, J gene, CDR3 DNA, CDR3 protein. D genes are given only for firm matches. Clone size is shown for a subset of rows, as once, few, many or a class of expanded clone.

>19|many|NA|TRBV3-1|TRBJ2-4
TGTGCCAGCAGCCAACGGCCAGGGGGAGGTATCATAGCCAAAAACATTCAGTACTTC
CASSQRPGGGIIAKNIQYF
>14|many|NA|TRBV3-1|TRBJ1-1
TGTGCCAGCAGCTCGGTTCACAGGAACACTGAAGCTTTCTTT
CASSSVHRNTEAFF
>14|few|NA|TRBV28|TRBJ2-7
TGTGCCAGCAGCCCGTACGGGGAGAGGAGCGAGCAGTACTTC
CASSPYGERSEQYF
>16|NA|NA|TRBV5-1|TRBJ1-5
TGCGCCAGCAGCGTGATCCGCCAGGGGAGGAAACAGCCCCAGCATTTT
CASSVIRQGRKQPQHF
>16|many|NA|TRBV5-4|TRBJ2-1
TGTGCCAGCAGCACCCCCGGAACGCTCTCCTACAATGAGCAGTTCTTC
CASSTPGTLSYNEQFF
>14|NA|NA|TRBV5-4|TRBJ2-2
TGTGCCAGCAGCGGGGGACTTCGCACCGGGGAGCTGTTTTTT
CASSGGLRTGELFF
>16|NA|NA|TRBV6-1|TRBJ2-2
TGTGCCAGCAGTCCCCGAAATGGCTTCTCCACCGGGGAGCTGTTTTTT
CASSPRNGFSTGELFF
>16|many|TRBD1|TRBV20-1|TRBJ1-6
TGCAGTGCTAGAGATATTAGGACAGGGGAGAATTCACCCCTCCACTTT
CSARDIRTGENSPLHF
>15|NA|NA|TRBV18|TRBJ1-4
TGTGCCAGCTCACCCCGTCGGTCCGAGAATGAAAAACTGTTTTTT
CASSPRRSENEKLFF
>13|few|NA|TRBV29-1|TRBJ1-3
TGCAGCGTCCACACAGGGACTGGAAACACCATATATTTT
CSVHTGTGNTIYF
>12|few|NA|TRBV29-1|TRBJ1-4
TGCAGCGTTGAAGAGCGAGAGGAAAAACTGTTTTTT
CSVEEREEKLFF
>12|few|NA|TRBV27|TRBJ2-7
TGTGCCAGCAGTTCGACGGCATACGAGCAGTACTTC
CASSSTAYEQYF
>15|NA|NA|TRBV6-6|TRBJ2-7
TGTGCCAGCAGTTACGACAGTCCGGTTTGGGACGAGCAGTACTTC
CASSYDSPVWDEQYF
>15|few|TRBD2|TRBV20-1|TRBJ2-1
TGCAGTGCTAGGCTACTAGCGGGGCACTACAATGAGCAGTTCTTC
CSARLLAGHYNEQFF
>15|many|NA|TRBV7-8|TRBJ1-6
TGTGCCAGCAGCGCCATTGGGAGGAATAATTCACCCCTCCACTTT
CASSAIGRNNSPLHF
>13|few|NA|TRBV7-8|TRBJ2-7
TGTGCCAGCAGCTTTTCCGTGAACTACGAGCAGTACTTC
CASSFSVNYEQYF
>15|few|NA|TRBV28|TRBJ2-3
TGTGCCAGCAGGGCACACGGTGGGGCGACAGATACGCAGTATTTT
CASRAHGGATDTQYF
>18|few|NA|TRBV14|TRBJ2-6
TGTGCCAGCAGCCCAAATGCGGCTTCGCTTTCCGGGGCCAACGTCCTGACTTTC
CASSPNAASLSGANVLTF
>16|few|TRBD1|TRBV7-2|TRBJ2-2
TGTGCCAGCAGCAAACGGGACAGGGCCAACACCGGGGAGCTGTTTTTT
CASSKRDRANTGELFF
>15|many|NA|TRBV28|TRBJ2-3
TGTGCCAGCAGTGTGGACAGCTCTAGCACAGATACGCAGTATTTT
CASSVDSSSTDTQYF
>16|many|TRBD2|TRBV7-6|TRBJ2-1
TGTGCCAGCAGCCCAACGGCGGGAGGGCCCTACAATGAGCAGTTCTTC
CASSPTAGGPYNEQFF
>18|many|TRBD2|TRBV19|TRBJ2-1
TGTGCCAGTAGTGAAATCCCCGGAACTAGCGGGGGCCCGGATGAGCAGTTCTTC
CASSEIPGTSGGPDEQFF
>15|many|NA|TRBV3-1|TRBJ2-5
TGTGCCAGCAGCCAAGGAAGAGCCTGGCAAGAGACCCAGTACTTC
CASSQGRAWQETQYF
>16|once|TRBD1|TRBV7-2|TRBJ2-7
TGTGCCAGCAGCGGACAGGGACAGATACTCGCCTACGAGCAGTACTTC
CASSGQGQILAYEQYF